What follows are 11 T cell receptor beta chains derived from one specimen sequenced in a study of blood T cell repertoires in COVID-19. Using immunoSEQ multiplex PCR, the repertoire was profiled, and TCRdb retains in-frame clones only, with some absent. In the table there are approximately 210,000 clones, roughly 80% of which are singletons. What was sequenced was peripheral blood. The source of these receptors is a middle-aged woman with active or convalescent COVID-19.

This clone was detected only a few times. The V and J genes are TRBV30 and TRBJ2-5, with D perhaps matching TRBD1 (5 bases). The length of the CDR3 is 10 residues. Germline V gives CDR1 GTSNPN, CDR2 SVGIG (reference sequence). The V end was cut by 4 bases, the J end by 5 bases, with 5 bases between. The CDR3 DNA follows: TGTGCCTGGAAGGGGGAGACCCAGTACTTC. Its protein product is CAWKGETQYF.

The rearrangement joins TRBV6-2 or TRBV6-3 to TRBJ2-2, with a tentative D call TRBD1 (6 bases). In germline, CDR1 is MNHEY, CDR2 SVGEGT. With 7 bases removed from V and 5 bases from J, the gap between germline ends came to 14 bases. The CDR3 is 14 residues long. The chain's CDR3 is CASTPQGFTGELFF. The CDR3 coding sequence is TGTGCCAGCACCCCACAGGGTTTTACCGGGGAGCTGTTTTTT.

The chain links TRBV3-1 (or the pseudogene TRBV3-2) to TRBJ2-7, with a weak D call TRBD1 (5 bases). The germline gives CDR1 LGHDT, CDR2 YNNKEL (reference sequence). The CDR3 extends over 16 amino acids. The germline V and J ends were trimmed by 0 bases and 12 bases, with 24 bases remaining between them. CDR3: CASSQDSLGRAKSLYF. In nucleotides, the CDR3 is TGTGCCAGCAGCCAAGATTCTCTAGGCAGGGCAAAGAGTCTGTACTTC.

The table lists this clone with a few counts. This rearrangement joins TRBV10-3 to TRBJ1-5, with D perhaps TRBD1 (6 bases). The V end was cut by 4 bases, the J end by 1 base, with 14 bases between. Germline loops: CDR1 ENHRY, CDR2 SYGVKD. The CDR3 is 16 amino acids. This CDR3 is CAISVEGGWSNQPQHF. The CDR3 coding sequence is TGTGCCATCAGTGTTGAAGGGGGATGGAGCAATCAGCCCCAGCATTTT.

The chain combines TRBV4-2 with TRBJ1-3, with 8 bases fitting TRBD1. V lost 4 bases to trimming and J lost 3 bases; unmatched junction nucleotides: 8. CDR3 length: 16 amino acids. CDR1 LGHNA and CDR2 YNFKEQ come from the germline V gene. CDR3 DNA sequence: TGTGCCAGCAGCCGGGAGCAGGGGGCAAGTGGAAACACCATATATTTT. Residues: CASSREQGASGNTIYF.

This chain connects TRBV18 to TRBJ1-6, with D maybe TRBD1 (5 bases). This CDR3 contains 15 residues. Per germline, CDR1 KGHSH and CDR2 LQKENI. Deletions cut 4 bases from V and 7 bases from J, with 14 bases between. This CDR3 reads CASSLPGEGNSPLHF. The CDR3 nucleotides read TGTGCCAGCTCACTCCCTGGGGAGGGGAATTCACCCCTCCACTTT.

J is TRBJ2-3 and V is TRBV2; 12 bases are a match to TRBD2. Germline V lookup: CDR1 SNHLY, CDR2 FYNNEI. Trimming at V came to 5 bases and at J to 4 bases, leaving 4 bases not matched to a gene. The CDR3 length is 15 residues. CDR3 amino acids: CASSRLAGVSDTQYF. The CDR3 DNA sequence: TGTGCCAGCAGTCGACTAGCGGGAGTGTCAGATACGCAGTATTTT.

This clone was seen only a few times. The same CDR3 arises from other DNA sequences in this sample as well. The chain joins TRBV6-6 to TRBJ1-5; a weak D match, TRBD1 (5 bases). The CDR3 loop spans 14 amino acids. V dropped 0 bases and J dropped 6 bases, with 9 bases sitting between them. Germline V gene lookup returns CDR1 MNHNY and CDR2 SVGAGI (reference sequence). The CDR3 region is CASSYSGGGQPQHF. The CDR3, as DNA: TGTGCCAGCAGTTACTCCGGGGGTGGTCAGCCCCAGCATTTT.

This rearrangement joins TRBV30 to TRBJ1-1; possibly TRBD1 for D (5 bases). The CDR3 covers 13 residues. V lost 0 bases and J lost 6, with 11 bases in between. Looked up from germline, CDR1 is GTSNPN and CDR2 is SVGIG (reference sequence). Here the CDR3 reads CAWSVARGSEAFF. CDR3 DNA: TGTGCCTGGAGTGTAGCCCGGGGGTCTGAAGCTTTCTTT.

This clone showed up just once. The chain joins TRBV12-3 or TRBV12-4 to TRBJ2-7; TRBD2 might be the D (5 bases). This CDR3 region has 13 residues. V lost 2 bases and J 6 bases, leaving 11 bases between the germline ends. CDR3 sequence reads: CASSLPGNSEQYF. CDR3 bases: TGTGCCAGCAGTTTACCGGGGAACTCCGAGCAGTACTTC.

The chain combines TRBV3-1 (or the pseudogene TRBV3-2) with TRBJ2-1; the match to TRBD2 covers 8 bases. V shed 1 base, J shed 7 bases, and the junction held 6 bases outside the gene matches. The CDR3 length is 15 residues. Looked up from germline, CDR1 is LGHDT and CDR2 is YNNKEL (reference sequence). CDR3: CASSQVNRLANEQFF. The DNA of the CDR3 is TGTGCCAGCAGCCAAGTCAACCGACTAGCGAATGAGCAGTTCTTC.